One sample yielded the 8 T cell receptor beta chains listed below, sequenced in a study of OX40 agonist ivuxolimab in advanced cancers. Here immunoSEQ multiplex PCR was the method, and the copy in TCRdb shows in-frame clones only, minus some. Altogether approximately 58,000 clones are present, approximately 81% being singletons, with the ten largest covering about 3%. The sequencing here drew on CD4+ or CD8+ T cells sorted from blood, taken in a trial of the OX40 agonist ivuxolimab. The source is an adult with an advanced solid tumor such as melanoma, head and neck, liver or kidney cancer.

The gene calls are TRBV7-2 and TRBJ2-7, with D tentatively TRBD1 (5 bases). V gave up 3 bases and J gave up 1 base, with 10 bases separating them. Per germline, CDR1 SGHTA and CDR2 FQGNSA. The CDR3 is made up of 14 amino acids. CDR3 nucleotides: TGTGCCAGCAGCTTGCCCCCAGGGTCCTACGAGCAGTACTTC. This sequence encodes CASSLPPGSYEQYF.

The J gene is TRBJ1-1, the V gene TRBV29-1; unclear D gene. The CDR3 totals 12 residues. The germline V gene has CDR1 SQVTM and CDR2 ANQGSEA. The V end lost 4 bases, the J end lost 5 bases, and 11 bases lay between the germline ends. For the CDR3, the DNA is TGCAGCGTTGGAAGGAGGAGGACTGAAGCTTTCTTT. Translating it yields CSVGRRRTEAFF.

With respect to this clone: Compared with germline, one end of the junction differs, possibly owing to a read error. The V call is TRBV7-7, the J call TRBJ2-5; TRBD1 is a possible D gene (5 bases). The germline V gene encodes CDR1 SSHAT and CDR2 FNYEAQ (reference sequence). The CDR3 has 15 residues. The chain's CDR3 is CASSSSWGGQETQYF. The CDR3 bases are TGTGCTAGCAGCTCCTCCTGGGGCGGTCAAGAGACCCAGTACTTC. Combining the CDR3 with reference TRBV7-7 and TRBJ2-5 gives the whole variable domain GAGVSQSPRYKVTKRGQDVTLRCDPISSHATLYWYQQALGQGPEFLTYFNYEAQPDKSGLPSDRFSAERPEGSISTLTIQRTEQRDSAMYRCASSSSWGGQETQYFGPGTRLLVL.

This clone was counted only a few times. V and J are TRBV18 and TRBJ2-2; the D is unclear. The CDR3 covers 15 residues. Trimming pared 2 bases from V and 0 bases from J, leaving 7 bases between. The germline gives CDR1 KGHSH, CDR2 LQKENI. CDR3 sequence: CASSPGFSNTGELFF. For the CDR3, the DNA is TGTGCCAGCTCACCAGGGTTCTCGAACACCGGGGAGCTGTTTTTT. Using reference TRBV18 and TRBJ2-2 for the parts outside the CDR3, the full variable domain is NAGVMQNPRHLVRRRGQEARLRCSPMKGHSHVYWYRQLPEEGLKFMVYLQKENIIDESGMPKERFSAEFPKEGPSILRIQQVVRGDSAAYFCASSPGFSNTGELFFGEGSRLTVL.

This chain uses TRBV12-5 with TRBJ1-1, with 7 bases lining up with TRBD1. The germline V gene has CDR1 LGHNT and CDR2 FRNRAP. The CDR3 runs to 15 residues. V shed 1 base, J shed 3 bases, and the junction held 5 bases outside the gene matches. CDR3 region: CASGLEAQGYTEAFF. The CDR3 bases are TGTGCTAGTGGTTTGGAAGCACAGGGGTACACTGAAGCTTTCTTT.

The CDR3 sequence: CSILVTEAFF. The DNA for the CDR3 is TGCAGTATTCTTGTAACTGAAGCTTTCTTT. The chain uses TRBV20-1 and TRBJ1-1; D call uncertain. V lost 8 bases to trimming and J lost 5 bases, with 9 bases between them. The CDR3 spans 10 residues. The germline V gene encodes CDR1 DFQATT and CDR2 SNEGSKA (reference sequence).

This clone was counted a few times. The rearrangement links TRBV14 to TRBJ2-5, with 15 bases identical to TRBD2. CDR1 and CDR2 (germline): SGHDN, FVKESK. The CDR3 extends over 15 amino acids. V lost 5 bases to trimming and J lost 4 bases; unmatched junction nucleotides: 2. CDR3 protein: CASSWGLAGGETQYF. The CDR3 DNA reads TGTGCCAGCAGCTGGGGACTAGCGGGAGGAGAGACCCAGTACTTC.

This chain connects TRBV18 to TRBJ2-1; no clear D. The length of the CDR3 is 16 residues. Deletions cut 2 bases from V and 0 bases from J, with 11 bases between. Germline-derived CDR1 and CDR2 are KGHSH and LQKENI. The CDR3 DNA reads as TGTGCCAGCTCACCAGGGCAGCTGAGCTCCTACAATGAGCAGTTCTTC. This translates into CASSPGQLSSYNEQFF.